The present entry profiles one T cell receptor (beta chain) with its context. This sample was included in a study of blood T cell repertoires in COVID-19. Study as a whole: Samples taken during acute and convalescent COVID-19 were collected in the United States, Italy and Spain. T cells, B-cell-depleted T cells, or PBMCs supplied cDNA or gDNA.

V gave up 7 bases and J gave up 5 bases; unmatched junction bases: 13. Germline-derived CDR1 and CDR2 are MNHEY and SVGAGI. The CDR3 covers 15 residues. Authors' data handling: Amplification of reference gene primers was used by the study to estimate nucleated cell counts. Measured with immunoSEQ multiplex PCR; TCRdb has only the in-frame clones, and not every one. V, J and clone size reflect that table, while D and trimming were determined from the DNA. The table lists about 61,000 clones, approximately 80% of them singletons. The rearrangement joins TRBV6-5 to TRBJ1-2, with TRBD1 matching over 7 bases. Sequencing was carried out using peripheral blood. The sequence came from a man older than 75 with active or convalescent COVID-19. CDR3 sequence (DNA): TGTGCCAGCACCACCCCGTCGGGACAGTATTATGGCTACACCTTC. Translated, it gives CASTTPSGQYYGYTF.